The 31 T cell receptor beta chains below come from one sample, sequenced in a study of blood T cell repertoires in COVID-19 (dated by TCRdb to the early 2020s). Library creation used the immunoSEQ multiplex PCR assay. Drawn from immuneACCESS, this table holds only the in-frame rearrangements with V and J called that TCRdb kept. Clones are partly lost; checked studies trace under half to an unresolved V gene and leave the rest unexplained. The sample profile shows 250,000 or so clones; around four fifths of them were found once. The leading ten clones occupy around 6.4% of the sample. The source material was peripheral blood. The receptors were gathered from a woman aged 60-75 years with active or convalescent COVID-19.

J is TRBJ1-4 and V is TRBV13; perhaps TRBD1 as D (5 bases). Trimming stripped 4 bases from V and 4 bases from J, with 13 bases between. The CDR3 spans 15 residues. Germline V gene lookup returns CDR1 PRHDT and CDR2 FYEKMQ (reference sequence). CDR3 loop: CASSSSEGVNEKLFF. CDR3 coding DNA: TGTGCCAGCAGCTCGAGCGAAGGGGTTAATGAAAAACTGTTTTTT.

The chain carries TRBV5-6 and TRBJ2-2; 7 bases align to TRBD1. The V and J ends lost 0 bases and 0 bases, in that order; junction bases with no gene match: 2. The CDR3 loop spans 16 amino acids. Germline CDR1 reads SGHDT; CDR2 reads YYEEEE. CDR3 amino acids: CASSLAGTANTGELFF. For the CDR3, the DNA is TGTGCCAGCAGCTTGGCCGGGACAGCGAACACCGGGGAGCTGTTTTTT.

The V gene is TRBV28, the J gene TRBJ2-5; 9 bases are a match to TRBD2. V lost 6 bases, J lost 2 bases, and 10 bases stayed unmatched. Germline V lookup: CDR1 MDHEN, CDR2 SYDVKM. The CDR3 sequence is 16 residues long. The DNA of the CDR3 is TGTGCCAGCAGGTCCTGGCGGGGGGGCCGACAAGAGACCCAGTACTTC. It yields the protein CASRSWRGGRQETQYF. Variable domain in full (rest from reference TRBV28 and TRBJ2-5): DVKVTQSSRYLVKRTGEKVFLECVQDMDHENMFWYRQDPGLGLRLIYFSYDVKMKEKGDIPEGYSVSREKKERFSLILESASTNQTSMYLCASRSWRGGRQETQYFGPGTRLLVL.

CDR3 sequence: CASSYSSGTQPQHF. CDR3 DNA sequence: TGTGCCAGCAGTTACTCGAGCGGGACTCAGCCCCAGCATTTT. The J gene is TRBJ1-5, the V gene TRBV6-2 or TRBV6-3, with D perhaps matching TRBD1 (5 bases). The CDR3 sequence is 14 residues long. V was shortened by 0 bases and J by 6 bases, with 9 bases between the two germline ends. The germline gives CDR1 MNHEY, CDR2 SVGEGT.

This chain uses TRBV30 with TRBJ2-7; 11 bases map to TRBD2. The CDR3 contains 14 residues. The trim removed 4 bases at V and 1 base at J, leaving 3 bases unmatched. The germline V gene encodes CDR1 GTSNPN and CDR2 SVGIG (reference sequence). CDR3 DNA sequence: TGTGCCTGGAACCTAGCGGGAGGTTCCTACGAGCAGTACTTC. Translation: CAWNLAGGSYEQYF.

The chain carries TRBV15 and TRBJ1-5; a weak D match, TRBD1 (5 bases). This CDR3 has 15 residues. The V end was cut by 2 bases, the J end by 6 bases, with 14 bases between. Per germline, CDR1 LNHNV and CDR2 YYDKDF (reference sequence). Written as DNA, the CDR3 is TGTGCCACCAGCAGATCCTCGGGGGTGGGTCAGCCCCAGCATTTT. Translating gives CATSRSSGVGQPQHF.

This sequence joins TRBV9 and TRBJ2-1; D unclear. CDR3 size: 14 residues. Trimming pared 0 bases from V and 5 bases from J, leaving 9 bases between. Germline CDR1 reads SGDLS; CDR2 reads YYNGEE. CDR3 nucleotide sequence: TGTGCCAGCAGCGTAGGATTTAGTAACAATGAGCAGTTCTTC. Amino acids: CASSVGFSNNEQFF.

In this sample, this clone turned up a few times. The chain links TRBV15 to TRBJ2-7; 11 bases are shared with TRBD2. CDR3 length: 17 residues. After removal of 2 bases from V and 4 bases from J, the junction contained 10 bases not matched to a gene. CDR1 LNHNV and CDR2 YYDKDF come from the germline V gene (reference sequence). For the CDR3, the DNA is TGTGCCACCAGCAGAAACACTGGGACTAGCGGAAGTTACGAGCAGTACTTC. Translated, it gives CATSRNTGTSGSYEQYF.

The genes are TRBV9 and TRBJ2-2; D gene unclear. Germline CDR1 and CDR2: SGDLS and YYNGEE. The ends were cut back, 0 bases at V and 5 bases at J, with 11 bases in the middle. The CDR3 totals 15 residues. In nucleotides, the CDR3 is TGTGCCAGCAGCGTAGGTTTTTTCGGGACCGGGGAGCTGTTTTTT. It yields the protein CASSVGFFGTGELFF. The full variable domain, its missing parts supplied by reference TRBV9 and TRBJ2-2, is DSGVTQTPKHLITATGQRVTLRCSPRSGDLSVYWYQQSLDQGLQFLIQYYNGEERAKGNILERFSAQQFPDLHSELNLSSLELGDSALYFCASSVGFFGTGELFFGEGSRLTVL.

This chain links TRBV27 with TRBJ1-6; the D gene is possibly TRBD1 (6 bases). The CDR3 runs to 16 residues. The germline V gene has CDR1 MNHEY and CDR2 SMNVEV (reference sequence). V was trimmed by 3 bases and J by 3 bases, leaving 12 bases between them. The CDR3 DNA reads TGTGCCAGCAGTTTTTCAGGGGACCTCTATAATTCACCCCTCCACTTT. Translated: CASSFSGDLYNSPLHF.

This clone was recorded only once. This chain uses TRBV3-1 (or the pseudogene TRBV3-2) with TRBJ2-5, with 8 nucleotides matching TRBD2. The germline V gene has CDR1 LGHDT and CDR2 YNNKEL (reference sequence). Germline trimming cut 5 bases from V and 9 bases from J; bases unmatched to any gene: 5. The CDR3 sequence is 12 residues long. CDR3 sequence: CASSGQAGAQYF. In DNA form, the CDR3 reads TGTGCCAGCAGCGGACAAGCGGGGGCCCAGTACTTC.

The J gene is TRBJ1-2, the V gene TRBV15; no reliable D call. Germline V CDR1 and CDR2: LNHNV, YYDKDF (reference sequence). The CDR3 spans 12 residues. V dropped 0 bases and J dropped 8 bases, with 7 bases sitting between them. CDR3 DNA: TGTGCCACCAGCAGAGATCGAGCGGGCTACACCTTC. It encodes CATSRDRAGYTF.

This chain connects TRBV28 to TRBJ2-3; 10 positions agree with TRBD1. There are 14 residues in the CDR3. The germline V gene encodes CDR1 MDHEN and CDR2 SYDVKM. J lost 4 bases, V lost 10 bases, and 8 bases had no gene match. The CDR3 is CATDRGQGSDTQYF. In DNA form, the CDR3 reads TGTGCCACAGATCGGGGACAGGGGTCAGATACGCAGTATTTT.

The chain has TRBV11-3 and TRBJ2-1; D possibly corresponds to TRBD2 (6 bases). CDR3 size: 15 residues. Germline CDR1 reads SGHNT; CDR2 reads YENEEA. Trimming pared 0 bases from V and 9 bases from J, leaving 15 bases between. CDR3 DNA sequence: TGTGCCAGCAGCTTAGATCTAACGGGAGTAGGTGAGCAGTTCTTC. It is translated as CASSLDLTGVGEQFF.

CDR3 residues: CASSPASGELFF. As DNA, the CDR3 is TGTGCCAGCAGCCCCGCCAGCGGGGAGCTGTTTTTT. This sequence joins TRBV5-4 and TRBJ2-2; unclear D gene. Deletions cut 4 bases from V and 7 bases from J, with 8 bases between. Germline V gene sequence: CDR1 SGHNT, CDR2 YYREEE (reference sequence). The CDR3 covers 12 residues.

This clone came up once. In the same sample, other DNA sequences code for this CDR3. V gene TRBV5-1 combines with J gene TRBJ1-6, with 10 positions matching TRBD1. Trimming cost V 3 bases and J 6 bases; bases outside gene matches: 0. The germline V gene has CDR1 SGHRS and CDR2 YFSETQ. CDR3 length equals 14 residues. The CDR3 sequence is CASSWTGGNSPLHF. The CDR3 nucleotides are TGCGCCAGCAGCTGGACAGGGGGTAATTCACCCCTCCACTTT. Complete variable domain (other parts from reference TRBV5-1 and TRBJ1-6): KAGVTQTPRYLIKTRGQQVTLSCSPISGHRSVSWYQQTPGQGLQFLFEYFSETQRNKGNFPGRFSGRQFSNSRSEMNVSTLELGDSALYLCASSWTGGNSPLHFGNGTRLTVT.

The CDR3 nucleotides are TGTGCCAGCAGCTTAAGCCCCGGGGTTGGCTACACCTTC. It yields the protein CASSLSPGVGYTF. J is TRBJ1-2 and V is TRBV7-2; D is ambiguous. Germline V CDR1 and CDR2: SGHTA, FQGNSA. Trimming removed 2 bases at V and 7 bases at J, with 11 bases between. The CDR3 extends over 13 amino acids.

The chain links TRBV29-1 to TRBJ2-1, with 16 bases matching TRBD2. The length of the CDR3 is 15 residues. V trimming: 6 bases; J trimming: 10 bases; junction bases outside the gene matches: 9. Germline loops: CDR1 SQVTM, CDR2 ANQGSEA. Written as DNA, the CDR3 is TGCAGCGTCCCTCGCCCGGGACTAGCGGGGGGGGAGCAGTTCTTC. Amino acids: CSVPRPGLAGGEQFF.

The rearrangement uses TRBV2 and TRBJ1-5; D is undetermined. CDR1 SNHLY and CDR2 FYNNEI come from the germline V gene. The CDR3 has 15 residues. V gave up 5 bases and J gave up 4 bases, with 15 bases separating them. Written as DNA, the CDR3 is TGTGCCAGCAGTCCTGGCTCCACGAAAAATCAGCCCCAGCATTTT. Encoded protein: CASSPGSTKNQPQHF.

The chain joins TRBV18 to TRBJ2-7; TRBD2 agrees at 9 bases. Trimming removed 6 bases from V and 0 bases from J; junction bases left unmatched: 9. The germline gives CDR1 KGHSH, CDR2 LQKENI. This CDR3 has 16 amino acids. The CDR3 here is CASSSRLAATSYEQYF. The CDR3, as DNA: TGTGCCAGCTCCTCTAGACTAGCGGCGACCTCCTACGAGCAGTACTTC.

V gene TRBV11-3 combines with J gene TRBJ1-4, with 7 bases aligning to TRBD1. Germline V CDR1 and CDR2: SGHNT, YENEEA. The ends lost 5 bases at V and 2 bases at J; junction bases unmatched: 14. The CDR3 runs to 18 residues. CDR3 sequence reads: CASSTDRVWSGTNEKLFF. The CDR3 DNA reads TGTGCCAGCAGCACAGACAGGGTCTGGAGTGGCACTAATGAAAAACTGTTTTTT.

DNA of the CDR3: TGTGCCAGCAGCTTAGCGACGCATACAGCCCAGCATTTT. Translating it yields CASSLATHTAQHF. This rearrangement joins TRBV7-2 to TRBJ1-5; D not certain. This CDR3 is built from 13 residues. Germline loops: CDR1 SGHTA, CDR2 FQGNSA. V lost 0 bases, J lost 11 bases, and 11 bases lay in between.

The chain has TRBV2 and TRBJ1-1; TRBD1 might be the D (6 bases). This CDR3 comprises 14 residues. Looked up from germline, CDR1 is SNHLY and CDR2 is FYNNEI. Deletions cut 4 bases from V and 1 base from J, with 10 bases between. The CDR3 bases are TGTGCCAGCAGTGGGAACAGGGCGAACACTGAAGCTTTCTTT. Protein product: CASSGNRANTEAFF.

The chain carries TRBV2 and TRBJ1-1; maybe TRBD1 (6 bases). Germline CDR1 SNHLY, CDR2 FYNNEI. With 6 bases removed from V and 1 base from J, the gap between germline ends came to 9 bases. The CDR3 contains 13 residues. The CDR3 sequence: CASSTQGNTEAFF. The CDR3 DNA reads TGTGCCAGCAGCACACAGGGGAACACTGAAGCTTTCTTT. The complete variable domain, with remaining parts taken from reference TRBV2 and TRBJ1-1, reads EPEVTQTPSHQVTQMGQEVILRCVPISNHLYFYWYRQILGQKVEFLVSFYNNEISEKSEIFDDQFSVERPDGSNFTLKIRSTKLEDSAMYFCASSTQGNTEAFFGQGTRLTVV.

The CDR3 DNA sequence: TGTGCCAGCTCACCAGGGCAAGGGAACACTGAAGCTTTCTTT. Amino acids: CASSPGQGNTEAFF. J is TRBJ1-1 and V is TRBV18; D unclear. V was pared by 2 bases and J by 1 base, with 8 bases between. The germline V gene encodes CDR1 KGHSH and CDR2 LQKENI. This CDR3 spans 14 amino acids.

J is TRBJ2-5 and V is TRBV7-2; 11 bases line up with TRBD2. CDR1 is SGHTA, CDR2 FQGNSA, per germline. This CDR3 is 18 amino acids long. V shed 2 bases, J shed 5 bases, and the junction held 13 bases outside the gene matches. The CDR3 sequence: CASSLSAVAGGPGETQYF. CDR3 DNA: TGTGCCAGCAGCTTAAGTGCAGTAGCGGGAGGGCCCGGCGAGACCCAGTACTTC.

This clone came up once. The chain carries TRBV27 and TRBJ2-7; D is ambiguous. CDR1 MNHEY and CDR2 SMNVEV come from the germline V gene (reference sequence). CDR3 length: 13 amino acids. Trimming removed 7 bases from V and 3 bases from J, with 13 bases in between. The CDR3: CASKFLFGYEQYV. The CDR3 DNA is TGTGCCAGCAAATTTCTGTTCGGCTACGAGCAGTACGTC.

The rearrangement uses TRBV2 and TRBJ2-2, with 12 positions matching TRBD1. Germline V gene data show CDR1 as SNHLY and CDR2 as FYNNEI. The CDR3 has 15 residues. The junction had 4 bases not matched to a gene; V was cut back by 8 bases and J by 3 bases. The CDR3 reads CASGRDRGHTGELFF. CDR3 bases: TGTGCCAGCGGGAGGGACAGGGGGCACACCGGGGAGCTGTTTTTT.

The rearrangement links TRBV3-1 (or the pseudogene TRBV3-2) to TRBJ2-2, with 10 bases matching TRBD2. Trimming took 0 bases from V and 7 from J; bases not matched to a gene: 8. Germline V gene sequence: CDR1 LGHDT, CDR2 YNNKEL (reference sequence). This CDR3 has 17 amino acids. CDR3 protein: CASSQDGLAGVGGELFF. CDR3 DNA sequence: TGTGCCAGCAGCCAAGACGGGCTAGCGGGAGTAGGCGGGGAGCTGTTTTTT.

This clone was recorded a few times. The chain recombines TRBV9 with TRBJ1-4; possible D gene TRBD1, 5 bases. The CDR3 is 14 residues long. From germline, CDR1 is SGDLS and CDR2 YYNGEE. Trimming removed 2 bases from V and 8 bases from J, with 13 bases in between. CDR3 sequence (DNA): TGTGCCAGCAGCGTCGGTGCGGGGGGAGAAAAACTGTTTTTT. It specifies CASSVGAGGEKLFF.

The chain combines TRBV15 with TRBJ2-1; possible D gene TRBD2, 7 bases. Germline V gives CDR1 LNHNV, CDR2 YYDKDF (reference sequence). V lost 0 bases and J lost 7, with 16 bases in between. This CDR3 has 16 amino acids. In DNA, the CDR3 is TGTGCCACCAGCAGAGATATCGGGGGGCGCGTAAATGAGCAGTTCTTC. Translating gives CATSRDIGGRVNEQFF.